This entry is about one TCR beta chain. Its antigen is not known. The data belong to a study of graft-versus-host responses after intestinal transplantation. The wider study: All recipients were transplanted with multivisceral, liver-intestinal, or isolated intestinal grafts. Recipients were all induced with anti-thymocyte globulin, then given tacrolimus and steroids for about 3 years.

V shed 3 bases and J 2 bases; nucleotides not matched to a gene: 6. Germline loops: CDR1 KGHSH, CDR2 LQKENI. This CDR3 is 15 amino acids long. Study-wide results and caveats: Graft-donor T cell macrochimerism coincided with high graft-versus-host to host-versus-graft clonal ratios in allografts. GvH clones turned up in recipient marrow; some had shown up first in ileum or blood.

This table comes from immunoSEQ multiplex PCR, and its TCRdb copy is limited to in-frame clones, with some not included. The sample carries under 150,000 clones, 90% to 95% recorded once. The sample consisted of unstimulated CD4+ T cells sorted from spleen or lymph node cells, taken before intestinal transplant. The genes are TRBV18 and TRBJ1-1; 7 bases agree with TRBD1. This receptor was taken from a human donor who received an intestinal transplant. The CDR3 DNA sequence: TGTGCCAGCTCACCTTCAGACAGGGACAACACTGAAGCTTTCTTT. Its protein product is CASSPSDRDNTEAFF.